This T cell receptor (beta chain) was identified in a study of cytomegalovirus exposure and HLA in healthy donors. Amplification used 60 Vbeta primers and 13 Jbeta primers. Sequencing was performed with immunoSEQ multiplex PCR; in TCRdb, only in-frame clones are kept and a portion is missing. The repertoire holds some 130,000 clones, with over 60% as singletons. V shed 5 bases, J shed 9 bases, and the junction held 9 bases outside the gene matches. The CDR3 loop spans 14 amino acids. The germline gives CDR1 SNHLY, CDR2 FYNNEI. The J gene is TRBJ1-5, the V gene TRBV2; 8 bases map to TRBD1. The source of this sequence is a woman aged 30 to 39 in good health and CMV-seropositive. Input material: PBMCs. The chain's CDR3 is CASSLDREGRPQHF. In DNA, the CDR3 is TGTGCCAGCAGTTTGGACAGGGAGGGTAGGCCCCAGCATTTT. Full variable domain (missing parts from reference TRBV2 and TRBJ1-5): EPEVTQTPSHQVTQMGQEVILRCVPISNHLYFYWYRQILGQKVEFLVSFYNNEISEKSEIFDDQFSVERPDGSNFTLKIRSTKLEDSAMYFCASSLDREGRPQHFGDGTRLSIL.